Below, one TCR beta chain is given with its context. PCR involved 60 Vbeta and 13 Jbeta primers. TCRdb's copy holds only in-frame clones and misses some; the assay was immunoSEQ multiplex PCR. Here the sample spans around 96,000 clones, around 84% being singletons. The sample belongs to a study of cytomegalovirus exposure and HLA in healthy donors. CDR1 and CDR2 (germline): SQVTM, ANQGSEA. This CDR3 contains 12 residues. V was cut by 7 bases and J by 6 bases, with 14 bases left in between. The rearrangement links TRBV29-1 to TRBJ2-3; TRBD2 might be the D (6 bases). The sequenced sample was PBMCs. This receptor was obtained from a young man in good health and CMV-seronegative. The CDR3 loop reads CSAAGTRDTQYF. DNA for the CDR3: TGCAGCGCCGCCGGGACTCGGGATACGCAGTATTTT.